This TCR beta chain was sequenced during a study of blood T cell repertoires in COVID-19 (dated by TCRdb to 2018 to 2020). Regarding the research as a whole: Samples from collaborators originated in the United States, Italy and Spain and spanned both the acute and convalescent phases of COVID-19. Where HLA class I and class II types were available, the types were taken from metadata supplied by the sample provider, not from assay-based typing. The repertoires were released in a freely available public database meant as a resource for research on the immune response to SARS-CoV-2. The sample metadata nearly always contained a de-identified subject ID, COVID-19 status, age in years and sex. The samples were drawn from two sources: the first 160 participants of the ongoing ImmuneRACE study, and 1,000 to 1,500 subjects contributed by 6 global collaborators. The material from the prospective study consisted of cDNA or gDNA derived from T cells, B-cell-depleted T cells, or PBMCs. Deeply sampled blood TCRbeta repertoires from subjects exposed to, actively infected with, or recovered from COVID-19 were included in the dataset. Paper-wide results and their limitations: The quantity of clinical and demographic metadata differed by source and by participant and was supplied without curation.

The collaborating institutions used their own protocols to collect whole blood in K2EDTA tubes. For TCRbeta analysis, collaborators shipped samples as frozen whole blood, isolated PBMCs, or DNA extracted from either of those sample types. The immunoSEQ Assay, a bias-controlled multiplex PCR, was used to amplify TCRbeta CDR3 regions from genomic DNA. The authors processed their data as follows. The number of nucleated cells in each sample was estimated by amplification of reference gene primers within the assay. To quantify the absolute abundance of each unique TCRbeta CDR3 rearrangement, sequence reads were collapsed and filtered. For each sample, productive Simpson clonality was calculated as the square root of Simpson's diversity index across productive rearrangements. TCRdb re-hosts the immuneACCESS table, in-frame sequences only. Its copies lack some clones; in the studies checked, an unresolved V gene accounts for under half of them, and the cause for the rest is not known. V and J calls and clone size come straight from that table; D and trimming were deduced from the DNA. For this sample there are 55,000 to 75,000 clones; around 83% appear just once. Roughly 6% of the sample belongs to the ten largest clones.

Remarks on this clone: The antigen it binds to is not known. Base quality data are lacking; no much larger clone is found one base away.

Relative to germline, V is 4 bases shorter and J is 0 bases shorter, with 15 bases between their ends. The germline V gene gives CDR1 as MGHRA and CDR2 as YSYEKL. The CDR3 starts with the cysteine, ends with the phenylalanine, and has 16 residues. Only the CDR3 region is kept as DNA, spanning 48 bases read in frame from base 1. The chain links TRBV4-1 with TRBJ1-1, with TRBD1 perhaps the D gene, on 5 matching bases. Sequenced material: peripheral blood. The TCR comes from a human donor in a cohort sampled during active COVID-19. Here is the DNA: TGCGCCAGCAGCCCTCCAGGGTCGAGGATGAACACTGAAGCTTTCTTT. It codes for CASSPPGSRMNTEAFF.